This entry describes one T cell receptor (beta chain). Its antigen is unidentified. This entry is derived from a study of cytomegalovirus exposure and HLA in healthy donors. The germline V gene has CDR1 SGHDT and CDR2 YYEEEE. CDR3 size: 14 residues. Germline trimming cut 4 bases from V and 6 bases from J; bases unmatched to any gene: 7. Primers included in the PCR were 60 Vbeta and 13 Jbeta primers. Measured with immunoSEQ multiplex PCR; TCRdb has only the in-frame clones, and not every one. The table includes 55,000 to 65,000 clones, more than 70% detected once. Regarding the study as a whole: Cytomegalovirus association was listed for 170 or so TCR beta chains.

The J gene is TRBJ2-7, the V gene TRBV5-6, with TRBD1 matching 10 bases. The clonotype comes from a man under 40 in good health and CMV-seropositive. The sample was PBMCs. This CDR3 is CASSLRTGGSEQYF. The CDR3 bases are TGTGCCAGCAGCCTACGGACAGGGGGTAGCGAGCAGTACTTC.